This T cell receptor (beta chain) was sequenced during a study of molecular identifiers for immune sequencing clone quantification. Study at large: Replicate RNA came from approximately 20,000 or 100,000 naive CD8 cells and was split five ways, and four parts were sequenced. General study results and limits: A shared barcode on identical TCR molecules could lead to underestimated sizes for highly expanded clones.

TCRdb re-analysed the PCR reads in MiXCR, keeping a single row per CDR3 protein. Of just under 650,000 distinct CDR3 sequences in the sample, less than 20% were seen once. Of note for this clonotype: Its antigen is currently unknown. Being one base from a much bigger clone, this may be a read error.

The sequencing sample was made of naive CD8+ T cells from blood, with Jurkat cell RNA spiked in. Regarding subset: FACS-sorted CD8+CD4-CCR7+CD45RA+ naive T cells. This TCR was recovered from a human donor in good health. Some libraries in this study had Jurkat cell RNA spiked in.

CDR3 in amino acids: CASGYGGYTEAFF. CDR3 in DNA: TGTGCCAGCGGTTACGGGGGATACACTGAAGCTTTCTTT. This chain uses TRBV6-5 with TRBJ1-1, with TRBD1 as a possible D gene (5 bases). Looked up from germline, CDR1 is MNHEY and CDR2 is SVGAGI. The CDR3 has 13 residues.